These 32 T cell receptor beta chains were all obtained from the same sample, sequenced in a study of shared clonotypes between healthy human individuals. Repertoires were generated with immunoSEQ multiplex PCR, while TCRdb's copy carries only in-frame clones and drops some. The sample records 110,000 or so clones, about 63% being singletons. Sequenced input: memory CD8+ T cells sorted from blood. As to subset: CD45RO+ cells pooled with CCR7-negative TemRA cells. These receptors came from a woman aged 25 to 39 in good health.

Only a few counts were recorded for this clone. The chain combines TRBV13 with TRBJ1-5; D might be TRBD1 (5 bases). The CDR3 totals 14 residues. Germline loops: CDR1 PRHDT, CDR2 FYEKMQ (reference sequence). V was clipped by 4 bases and J by 9 bases, with 16 bases between them. The CDR3 region is CASSSNLGDSPQHF. DNA for the CDR3: TGTGCCAGCAGCTCTAACTTAGGGGATTCGCCCCAGCATTTT.

This clone was counted once. The V gene is TRBV7-9, the J gene TRBJ1-1, with D unclear. The V end lost 1 base, the J end lost 10 bases, and 13 bases lay between the germline ends. Germline CDR1 is SEHNR and CDR2 is FQNEAQ (reference sequence). The CDR3 is 13 residues long. As DNA, the CDR3 is TGTGCCAGCAGCTTAGGGACTCCCAGCCCAGCTTTCTTT. Protein product: CASSLGTPSPAFF. Full variable domain (missing parts from reference TRBV7-9 and TRBJ1-1): DTGVSQNPRHKITKRGQNVTFRCDPISEHNRLYWYRQTLGQGPEFLTYFQNEAQLEKSRLLSDRFSAERPKGSFSTLEIQRTEQGDSAMYLCASSLGTPSPAFFGQGTRLTVV.

About this clone itself: Since a far larger clone is one base different, this is likely a read error. Other nucleotide sequences in the sample specify the same CDR3. This chain connects TRBV9 to TRBJ2-2; the D gene is possibly TRBD2 (6 bases). CDR1 is SGDLS and CDR2 is YYNGEE in the germline V gene. This CDR3 comprises 13 residues. Trimming took 2 bases from V and 4 from J, leaving 6 bases between them. The DNA of the CDR3 is TGTGCCAGCAGCGTCGGGGGCACCGGGGAGCTGTTTTTT. Protein product: CASSVGGTGELFF.

This chain links TRBV28 with TRBJ2-1, with 11 bases lining up with TRBD2. The trim removed 7 bases at V and 4 bases at J, leaving 15 bases unmatched. This CDR3 spans 18 amino acids. The germline CDR1 and CDR2 sequences are MDHEN and SYDVKM. The CDR3 DNA reads as TGTGCCAGCACCCCACTAGCGGGAGATTCCACGTGGTACAATGAGCAGTTCTTC. This sequence encodes CASTPLAGDSTWYNEQFF. Full variable domain (rest looked up from reference TRBV28 and TRBJ2-1): DVKVTQSSRYLVKRTGEKVFLECVQDMDHENMFWYRQDPGLGLRLIYFSYDVKMKEKGDIPEGYSVSREKKERFSLILESASTNQTSMYLCASTPLAGDSTWYNEQFFGPGTRLTVL.

V is TRBV9 and J is TRBJ1-2; weak D call: TRBD1 (6 bases). Germline CDR1 is SGDLS and CDR2 is YYNGEE. V was pared by 3 bases and J by 0 bases, with 12 bases between. CDR3 size: 15 residues. CDR3: CASSGWTEANYGYTF. The CDR3 nucleotides read TGTGCCAGCAGCGGATGGACAGAAGCTAACTATGGCTACACCTTC.

The CDR3 region is CASSLDGTKPEKLFF. CDR3 DNA sequence: TGTGCCAGCAGTTTAGATGGGACCAAACCCGAAAAACTGTTTTTT. The chain couples TRBV27 to TRBJ1-4; maybe TRBD1 (5 bases). This CDR3 has 15 residues. Germline V gene lookup returns CDR1 MNHEY and CDR2 SMNVEV (reference sequence). V was pared by 2 bases and J by 8 bases, with 15 bases between.

The rearrangement links TRBV18 to TRBJ2-1; D ambiguous. The V end was cut by 3 bases, the J end by 0 bases, with 9 bases between. The CDR3 extends over 15 amino acids. Germline V gives CDR1 KGHSH, CDR2 LQKENI. CDR3 in DNA: TGTGCCAGCTCACCGACACTTGGCTCCTACAATGAGCAGTTCTTC. This encodes CASSPTLGSYNEQFF. Complete variable domain (other parts from reference TRBV18 and TRBJ2-1): NAGVMQNPRHLVRRRGQEARLRCSPMKGHSHVYWYRQLPEEGLKFMVYLQKENIIDESGMPKERFSAEFPKEGPSILRIQQVVRGDSAAYFCASSPTLGSYNEQFFGPGTRLTVL.

The chain links TRBV28 to TRBJ2-5; the D is unclear. The germline V and J ends were trimmed by 7 bases and 5 bases, with 20 bases remaining between them. The CDR3 runs 15 residues. Per germline, CDR1 MDHEN and CDR2 SYDVKM. The CDR3 region is CASTRSVESGETQYF. CDR3 DNA sequence: TGTGCCAGCACCAGGAGTGTGGAATCAGGCGAGACCCAGTACTTC. The whole variable domain, remainder taken from reference TRBV28 and TRBJ2-5, is DVKVTQSSRYLVKRTGEKVFLECVQDMDHENMFWYRQDPGLGLRLIYFSYDVKMKEKGDIPEGYSVSREKKERFSLILESASTNQTSMYLCASTRSVESGETQYFGPGTRLLVL.

The chain links TRBV7-6 to TRBJ2-7, with TRBD1 identical over 10 bases. The ends lost 2 bases at V and 6 bases at J; junction bases unmatched: 13. CDR1 and CDR2 from the germline V gene are SGHVS and FNYEAQ. There are 17 residues in the CDR3. The CDR3 DNA sequence: TGTGCCAGCAGCTTACCAGGGTTCAGACAGGGGGCGCGCGAGCAGTACTTC. Translating gives CASSLPGFRQGAREQYF.

The genes are TRBV11-2 and TRBJ2-7, with 8 bases matching TRBD2. Germline V gene data show CDR1 as SGHAT and CDR2 as FQNNGV. V was clipped by 3 bases and J by 7 bases; unmatched bases: 11. The CDR3 covers 15 residues. The CDR3: CASSFPREAIREQYF. CDR3 coding DNA: TGTGCCAGCAGCTTTCCGCGGGAGGCCATAAGGGAGCAGTACTTC.

This chain links TRBV30 with TRBJ2-7; TRBD2 is a possible D gene (6 bases). V shed 8 bases and J shed 1 base, with 18 bases lying between them. CDR1 and CDR2 from the germline V gene are GTSNPN and SVGIG (reference sequence). CDR3 length: 14 amino acids. The CDR3 reads CAGLGGVVSYEQYF. CDR3 in DNA: TGTGCCGGTTTAGGAGGGGTTGTATCCTACGAGCAGTACTTC.

The chain uses TRBV11-3 and TRBJ2-2, with 16 bases matching TRBD2. The V gene end was trimmed by 5 bases and the J gene end by 4 bases; junction bases not matched to a gene: 10. CDR1 and CDR2 (germline): SGHNT, YENEEA. The CDR3 sequence is 19 residues long. CDR3 nucleotides: TGTGCCAGCAGCCCCACCGGGACTAGCGGGAGGGCCCTCACCGGGGAGCTGTTTTTT. This encodes CASSPTGTSGRALTGELFF.

The chain combines TRBV19 with TRBJ1-1; D possibly corresponds to TRBD1 (6 bases). Between the trimmed V and J ends, which lost 4 bases and 8 bases, there was a span of 17 bases. Germline V CDR1 and CDR2: LNHDA, SQIVND (reference sequence). CDR3 length equals 14 residues. This CDR3 reads CASSTTQGTKEAFF. The CDR3 DNA reads TGTGCCAGTAGTACCACTCAGGGGACTAAAGAAGCTTTCTTT.

The CDR3 nucleotides are TGTGCCAGCAGCCACAGGGGGCCAATGTACTATGGCTACACCTTC. Translated: CASSHRGPMYYGYTF. The chain couples TRBV4-2 to TRBJ1-2, with TRBD1 matching over 8 bases. CDR1 is LGHNA and CDR2 is YNFKEQ in the germline V gene. The V segment lost 3 bases and the J segment 3 bases; nucleotides outside the gene matches: 6. This CDR3 is built from 15 residues.

This chain connects TRBV13 to TRBJ2-7; the match to TRBD2 covers 11 bases. The CDR3 has 15 amino acids. Germline V gene lookup returns CDR1 PRHDT and CDR2 FYEKMQ (reference sequence). V lost 4 bases, J lost 3 bases, and 5 bases stayed unmatched. The CDR3 nucleotides read TGTGCCAGCAGCTATACTAGCGGGAGTGGCTACGAGCAGTACTTC. Its protein product is CASSYTSGSGYEQYF.

The chain joins TRBV10-2 to TRBJ1-5; 8 nucleotides align to TRBD1. Germline V gene data show CDR1 as WSHSY and CDR2 as SAAADI. The CDR3 is made up of 17 amino acids. V shed 5 bases, J shed 3 bases, and the junction held 12 bases outside the gene matches. CDR3 sequence (DNA): TGCGCCAGCAGTCCAAGCCGACAGGGGATTTACAATCAGCCCCAGCATTTT. Translated, it gives CASSPSRQGIYNQPQHF.

This chain links TRBV29-1 with TRBJ2-7, with a tentative D call TRBD2 (7 bases). Germline V gene data show CDR1 as SQVTM and CDR2 as ANQGSEA. The CDR3 is made up of 15 amino acids. Trimming pared 6 bases from V and 0 bases from J, leaving 18 bases between. Here the CDR3 DNA reads TGCAGCGTCAACGGGGGGCGTAAAAGCTCCTACGAGCAGTACTTC. This translates into CSVNGGRKSSYEQYF.

The V and J genes are TRBV6-1 and TRBJ2-1, with 16 bases lining up with TRBD2. This CDR3 comprises 16 residues. CDR1 and CDR2 (germline): MNHNS, SASEGT. The ends lost 0 bases at V and 10 bases at J; junction bases unmatched: 3. The CDR3 DNA sequence: TGTGCCAGCAGTGAAGCCCCGGGACTAGCGGGAGGGGAGCAGTTCTTC. Translation: CASSEAPGLAGGEQFF.

A few counts support this clone. V is TRBV5-6 and J is TRBJ2-5, with 8 nucleotides matching TRBD1. The J call is uncertain, as TRBJ2-7 better fits the DNA end. The CDR3 length is 13 residues. Germline V gives CDR1 SGHDT, CDR2 YYEEEE. DNA for the CDR3: TGTGCCAGCAGCAGCTGGACAGGGAACGAGCAGTACTTC. Translated, it gives CASSSWTGNEQYF.

This clone has only one observation. J is TRBJ2-7 and V is TRBV28; D not resolved. The germline CDR1 and CDR2 sequences are MDHEN and SYDVKM. Trimming cost V 2 bases and J 4 bases, with 15 bases left between them. The CDR3 has 15 residues. The CDR3 spells CASSLSMTRLYEQYF. The DNA for the CDR3 is TGTGCCAGCAGTTTAAGTATGACCCGGTTGTACGAGCAGTACTTC.

The chain joins TRBV29-1 to TRBJ1-2; D is possibly TRBD1 (5 bases). The CDR3 has 12 amino acids. V was clipped by 4 bases and J by 6 bases, with 12 bases between them. Germline V gives CDR1 SQVTM, CDR2 ANQGSEA. Here the CDR3 reads CSVVGQADGYTF. CDR3 coding DNA: TGCAGCGTTGTGGGGCAGGCAGATGGCTACACCTTC.

The chain uses TRBV28 and TRBJ1-2; 11 bases are a match to TRBD1. The V gene's germline CDR1 is MDHEN and CDR2 SYDVKM. The length of the CDR3 is 18 residues. J gave up 0 bases and V 6 bases, and 12 bases lay outside the gene matches. The CDR3: CASRGYRDRGLSNYGYTF. The CDR3 DNA follows: TGTGCCAGCAGGGGGTACCGGGACAGGGGGTTGTCTAACTATGGCTACACCTTC.

This clone came up a few times. The V call is TRBV9, the J call TRBJ2-2; no firm D call. Trimming removed 4 bases at V and 3 bases at J, with 10 bases between. CDR3 length: 14 amino acids. The germline V gene has CDR1 SGDLS and CDR2 YYNGEE. The CDR3 sequence: CASSNRGYTGELFF. The CDR3 DNA reads TGTGCCAGCAGCAACAGAGGCTACACCGGGGAGCTGTTTTTT. Full variable domain (rest looked up from reference TRBV9 and TRBJ2-2): DSGVTQTPKHLITATGQRVTLRCSPRSGDLSVYWYQQSLDQGLQFLIQYYNGEERAKGNILERFSAQQFPDLHSELNLSSLELGDSALYFCASSNRGYTGELFFGEGSRLTVL.

The V gene is TRBV2, the J gene TRBJ2-7; TRBD2 aligns across 7 bases. The J segment lost 3 bases and the V segment lost 7 bases, leaving 9 bases of the junction unmatched. This CDR3 comprises 14 residues. The germline V gene has CDR1 SNHLY and CDR2 FYNNEI. CDR3 loop: CASKLAGAFYEQYF. The CDR3 DNA reads TGTGCCAGCAAGTTGGCGGGAGCCTTCTACGAGCAGTACTTC.

The chain has TRBV4-1 and TRBJ1-3; D remains unclear. The CDR3 sequence is 15 residues long. The V gene lost 1 base and the J gene lost 1 base, with 8 bases spanning the gap. The germline V gene has CDR1 MGHRA and CDR2 YSYEKL. The CDR3 spells CASSQVRESGNTIYF. The CDR3, as DNA: TGCGCCAGCAGCCAAGTCAGAGAATCTGGAAACACCATATATTTT.

V is TRBV7-9 and J is TRBJ2-7; unclear D gene. The germline V gene has CDR1 SEHNR and CDR2 FQNEAQ (reference sequence). This CDR3 comprises 15 residues. Trimming shortened V by 4 bases and J by 0 bases, and 13 bases separated the two germline ends. This CDR3 is CASSSAWGSSYEQYF. The DNA for the CDR3 is TGTGCCAGCAGCTCCGCGTGGGGTTCCTCCTACGAGCAGTACTTC.

The rearrangement joins TRBV27 to TRBJ2-3; 7 bases are shared with TRBD2. Per the germline V gene, CDR1 is MNHEY and CDR2 is SMNVEV (reference sequence). There are 14 residues in the CDR3. Unmatched junction bases numbered 3, after V lost 6 bases and J lost 0 bases. CDR3 in DNA: TGTGCCAGCAGATATAGCGGGAGCACAGATACGCAGTATTTT. Translating gives CASRYSGSTDTQYF.

The genes are TRBV28 and TRBJ1-5, with 7 nucleotides matching TRBD1. Germline V gives CDR1 MDHEN, CDR2 SYDVKM. The CDR3 has 15 amino acids. Trimming removed 6 bases from V and 6 bases from J; junction bases left unmatched: 11. CDR3 sequence: CASSPRQGGGQPQHF. The CDR3 region has the DNA TGTGCCAGCAGCCCCAGACAGGGCGGAGGTCAGCCCCAGCATTTT.

The chain couples TRBV25-1 to TRBJ2-7; 8 bases are shared with TRBD2. Per the germline V gene, CDR1 is MGHDK and CDR2 is SYGVNS. With 4 bases clipped from V and 7 bases from J, the junction kept 12 bases outside the gene matches. The CDR3 is 15 amino acids. The CDR3 loop is CASSGVAGLLSEQYF. The CDR3, as DNA: TGTGCCAGCAGTGGAGTAGCGGGATTACTAAGTGAGCAGTACTTC.

This clone came up a few times. The V gene is TRBV13, the J gene TRBJ2-2; TRBD2 aligns across 9 bases. The junction had 7 bases not matched to a gene; V was cut back by 5 bases and J by 6 bases. Germline CDR1 and CDR2: PRHDT and FYEKMQ (reference sequence). The CDR3 extends over 15 amino acids. The CDR3 coding sequence is TGTGCCAGCAGCGTAGCGGGAGTGTGGGCCGGGGAGCTGTTTTTT. Its protein product is CASSVAGVWAGELFF.

The chain carries TRBV28 and TRBJ2-7; 12 bases align to TRBD1. V shed 1 base, J shed 7 bases, and the junction held 8 bases outside the gene matches. Germline V gene data show CDR1 as MDHEN and CDR2 as SYDVKM. This CDR3 is built from 16 residues. The CDR3 sequence is CASSLSWDRGRQEQYF. CDR3 sequence (DNA): TGTGCCAGCAGTTTATCTTGGGACAGGGGGCGGCAGGAGCAGTACTTC.

This clone was detected once. The same CDR3 also results from other DNA sequences found in this sample. The gene calls are TRBV9 and TRBJ1-1, with D unclear. CDR3 length equals 13 residues. The V end was cut by 0 bases, the J end by 1 base, with 4 bases between. From germline, CDR1 is SGDLS and CDR2 YYNGEE. In DNA form, the CDR3 reads TGTGCCAGCAGCGTAGGGCGGAACACTGAAGCTTTCTTT. Translating gives CASSVGRNTEAFF.